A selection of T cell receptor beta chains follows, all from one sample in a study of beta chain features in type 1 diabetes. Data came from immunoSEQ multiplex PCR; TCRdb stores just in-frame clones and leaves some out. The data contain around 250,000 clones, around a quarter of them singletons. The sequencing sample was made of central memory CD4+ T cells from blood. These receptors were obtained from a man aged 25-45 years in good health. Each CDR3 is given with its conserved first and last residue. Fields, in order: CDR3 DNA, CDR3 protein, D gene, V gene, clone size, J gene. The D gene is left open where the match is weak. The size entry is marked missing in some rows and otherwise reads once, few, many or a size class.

CDR3nt: TGCGCCAGCAGTGAGTCGGGGGCACCAGTACAGTACTTC
CDR3aa: CASSESGAPVQYF
d_gene: -
v_gene: TRBV10-1
abundance: -
j_gene: TRBJ2-7

CDR3nt: TGTGCCTGGAGTGTACTCGGGGCTAACTATGGCTACACCTTC
CDR3aa: CAWSVLGANYGYTF
d_gene: -
v_gene: TRBV30
abundance: -
j_gene: TRBJ1-2

CDR3nt: TGTGCCAGCGGTGGGACTACCCCGTCCCTCTTC
CDR3aa: CASGGTTPSLF
d_gene: TRBD2
v_gene: TRBV28
abundance: -
j_gene: TRBJ2-1

CDR3nt: TGTGCCAGCAGCTTAGTTCAACGAAGCGGGGACCATGAGCAGTTCTTC
CDR3aa: CASSLVQRSGDHEQFF
d_gene: TRBD2
v_gene: TRBV7-2
abundance: -
j_gene: TRBJ2-1

CDR3nt: TGTGCCAGCAGTGGGGGACAGGGGCTCACTGAAGCTTTCTTT
CDR3aa: CASSGGQGLTEAFF
d_gene: TRBD1
v_gene: TRBV2
abundance: few
j_gene: TRBJ1-1

CDR3nt: TGCAGCGTGTCGACAGGGACGAACACCGGGGAGCTGTTTTTT
CDR3aa: CSVSTGTNTGELFF
d_gene: TRBD1
v_gene: TRBV29-1
abundance: few
j_gene: TRBJ2-2

CDR3nt: TGCGCCAGCAGCAGGCTCGGGACTCCGGAGCAGTACTTC
CDR3aa: CASSRLGTPEQYF
d_gene: -
v_gene: TRBV5-1
abundance: -
j_gene: TRBJ2-7

CDR3nt: TGTGCCAGCAGTTTATGGGGGAGAGAGGGTTCACCCCTCCACTTT
CDR3aa: CASSLWGREGSPLHF
d_gene: -
v_gene: TRBV27
abundance: -
j_gene: TRBJ1-6

CDR3nt: TGTGCCTGGAACCTAAACAGGGGAAGCACTGAAGCTTTCTTT
CDR3aa: CAWNLNRGSTEAFF
d_gene: TRBD1
v_gene: TRBV30
abundance: once
j_gene: TRBJ1-1

CDR3nt: TGCAGCGTTGCAGGCGGAAACTATGGCTACACCTTC
CDR3aa: CSVAGGNYGYTF
d_gene: -
v_gene: TRBV29-1
abundance: few
j_gene: TRBJ1-2

CDR3nt: TGTGCCAGCAGTCAAGGTTTAGCGGGAGTGGGCGAGCAGTACTTC
CDR3aa: CASSQGLAGVGEQYF
d_gene: TRBD2
v_gene: TRBV7-2
abundance: -
j_gene: TRBJ2-7

CDR3nt: TGTGCCAGCTCCCAGGGGGTACAGGGAGCCTACAATGAGCAGTTCTTC
CDR3aa: CASSQGVQGAYNEQFF
d_gene: TRBD1
v_gene: TRBV7-9
abundance: -
j_gene: TRBJ2-1

CDR3nt: TGTGCCTGGAGTCCGACAGCTAGTAATTCACCCCTCCACTTT
CDR3aa: CAWSPTASNSPLHF
d_gene: -
v_gene: TRBV30
abundance: few
j_gene: TRBJ1-6

CDR3nt: TGTGCCAGCAGCTTATGGGCGAACACTGAAGCTTTCTTT
CDR3aa: CASSLWANTEAFF
d_gene: -
v_gene: TRBV7-2
abundance: -
j_gene: TRBJ1-1

CDR3nt: TGTGCCAGCAGCTCCTCAGGGGGGAGTGAGACCCAGTACTTC
CDR3aa: CASSSSGGSETQYF
d_gene: -
v_gene: TRBV11-2
abundance: -
j_gene: TRBJ2-5

CDR3nt: TGCGCCAGCAGCCCCGGCGGGACAGACCACTCCTACGAGCAGTACTTC
CDR3aa: CASSPGGTDHSYEQYF
d_gene: -
v_gene: TRBV23-1
abundance: -
j_gene: TRBJ2-7

CDR3nt: TGTGCCAGCAACCGTGGACACAATGATAATTCACCCCTCCACTTT
CDR3aa: CASNRGHNDNSPLHF
d_gene: -
v_gene: TRBV6-6
abundance: -
j_gene: TRBJ1-6

CDR3nt: TGCGCCAGCAGCTTGGGGGACCTACTAAATGAGCAGTTCTTC
CDR3aa: CASSLGDLLNEQFF
d_gene: -
v_gene: TRBV5-1
abundance: -
j_gene: TRBJ2-1

CDR3nt: TGTGCCAGCTCCTTCAAGGGTTATGAGCAGTTCTTC
CDR3aa: CASSFKGYEQFF
d_gene: -
v_gene: TRBV6-5
abundance: -
j_gene: TRBJ2-1

CDR3nt: TGTGCCAGCAGTTACTCGCAGGGCTATGGCTACACCTTC
CDR3aa: CASSYSQGYGYTF
d_gene: -
v_gene: TRBV6-5
abundance: -
j_gene: TRBJ1-2

CDR3nt: TGCGCCAGCAGCCCATCTCTTGGCGGGAGTACCCCCGAGCAGTACTTC
CDR3aa: CASSPSLGGSTPEQYF
d_gene: TRBD2
v_gene: TRBV4-3
abundance: few
j_gene: TRBJ2-7

CDR3nt: TGTGCCATACCCTCAGGGGAGACCCAGTACTTC
CDR3aa: CAIPSGETQYF
d_gene: -
v_gene: TRBV7-7
abundance: -
j_gene: TRBJ2-5

CDR3nt: TGTGCCATCAGCGGGACTAGCGGATTCACAGATACGCAGTATTTT
CDR3aa: CAISGTSGFTDTQYF
d_gene: TRBD2
v_gene: TRBV10-3
abundance: few
j_gene: TRBJ2-3

CDR3nt: TGTGCCTGGAGTGTTGTTCGGGGCCTCACAGATACGCAGTATTTT
CDR3aa: CAWSVVRGLTDTQYF
d_gene: -
v_gene: TRBV30
abundance: -
j_gene: TRBJ2-3

CDR3nt: TGCGCCAGCAGCCCGGCCCCCTCCAGCACAGATACGCAGTATTTT
CDR3aa: CASSPAPSSTDTQYF
d_gene: -
v_gene: TRBV5-1
abundance: -
j_gene: TRBJ2-3

CDR3nt: TGTGCCAGCAGTTTCAGTCTGGATAGCAATCAGCCCCAGCATTTT
CDR3aa: CASSFSLDSNQPQHF
d_gene: -
v_gene: TRBV6-5
abundance: -
j_gene: TRBJ1-5

CDR3nt: TGCGCCAGCAGCCCCCCGGCGGTGGATACGCAGTATTTT
CDR3aa: CASSPPAVDTQYF
d_gene: -
v_gene: TRBV5-1
abundance: few
j_gene: TRBJ2-3

CDR3nt: TGTGCCAGCTCACCGGTACAGGAAGGATACGAGCAGTACTTC
CDR3aa: CASSPVQEGYEQYF
d_gene: -
v_gene: TRBV18
abundance: -
j_gene: TRBJ2-7

CDR3nt: TGTGCCAGCAGTTCCCTCGGGGCGAGCTCCTACAATGAGCAGTTCTTC
CDR3aa: CASSSLGASSYNEQFF
d_gene: -
v_gene: TRBV28
abundance: few
j_gene: TRBJ2-1

CDR3nt: TGTGCCAGCAGCACCGGGACTAGCGGGAGACGAGATACGCAGTATTTT
CDR3aa: CASSTGTSGRRDTQYF
d_gene: TRBD2
v_gene: TRBV7-2
abundance: few
j_gene: TRBJ2-3

CDR3nt: TGTGCCAGCAGCCCTCAGACAGTCTCCTACGAGCAGTACTTC
CDR3aa: CASSPQTVSYEQYF
d_gene: -
v_gene: TRBV7-2
abundance: -
j_gene: TRBJ2-7

CDR3nt: TGTGCCAGCAGCCAATATCGTGAGCAGCCCCAGCATTTT
CDR3aa: CASSQYREQPQHF
d_gene: -
v_gene: TRBV16
abundance: -
j_gene: TRBJ1-5

CDR3nt: TGTGCCACCAGCGGACCGGAGGGATTATTTATCGGTACGCAGTATTTT
CDR3aa: CATSGPEGLFIGTQYF
d_gene: -
v_gene: TRBV15
abundance: few
j_gene: TRBJ2-3

CDR3nt: TGTGCCAGCTCACCACGTGGGGCCTCCGAGACCCAGTACTTC
CDR3aa: CASSPRGASETQYF
d_gene: -
v_gene: TRBV18
abundance: -
j_gene: TRBJ2-5

CDR3nt: TGTGCCAGCATCAGGGGAAACACAGATACGCAGTATTTT
CDR3aa: CASIRGNTDTQYF
d_gene: -
v_gene: TRBV2
abundance: few
j_gene: TRBJ2-3

CDR3nt: TGTGCCTGGGCTCTCCACAGGGATCAAGAGACCCAGTACTTC
CDR3aa: CAWALHRDQETQYF
d_gene: -
v_gene: TRBV30
abundance: -
j_gene: TRBJ2-5

CDR3nt: TGTGCCAGCAGTGGGTATAGCAATCAGCCCCAGCATTTT
CDR3aa: CASSGYSNQPQHF
d_gene: -
v_gene: TRBV2
abundance: few
j_gene: TRBJ1-5

CDR3nt: TGCGCCAGCAGCCAAGGTGGAGGGCGGGAGGAAAGAGATACGCAGTATTTT
CDR3aa: CASSQGGGREERDTQYF
d_gene: TRBD2
v_gene: TRBV4-3
abundance: few
j_gene: TRBJ2-3

CDR3nt: TGTGCCAGCTCACCTCCTAATAGCGGGAGAGGCTACAATGAGCAGTTCTTC
CDR3aa: CASSPPNSGRGYNEQFF
d_gene: TRBD2
v_gene: TRBV18
abundance: few
j_gene: TRBJ2-1

CDR3nt: TGTGCCAGCAGCGTACAGGGGGAAAACATTCAGTACTTC
CDR3aa: CASSVQGENIQYF
d_gene: TRBD1
v_gene: TRBV11-2
abundance: -
j_gene: TRBJ2-4

CDR3nt: TGTGCCAGCACCTTAGGGGGTAGACAAGAGACCCAGTACTTC
CDR3aa: CASTLGGRQETQYF
d_gene: -
v_gene: TRBV7-2
abundance: -
j_gene: TRBJ2-5